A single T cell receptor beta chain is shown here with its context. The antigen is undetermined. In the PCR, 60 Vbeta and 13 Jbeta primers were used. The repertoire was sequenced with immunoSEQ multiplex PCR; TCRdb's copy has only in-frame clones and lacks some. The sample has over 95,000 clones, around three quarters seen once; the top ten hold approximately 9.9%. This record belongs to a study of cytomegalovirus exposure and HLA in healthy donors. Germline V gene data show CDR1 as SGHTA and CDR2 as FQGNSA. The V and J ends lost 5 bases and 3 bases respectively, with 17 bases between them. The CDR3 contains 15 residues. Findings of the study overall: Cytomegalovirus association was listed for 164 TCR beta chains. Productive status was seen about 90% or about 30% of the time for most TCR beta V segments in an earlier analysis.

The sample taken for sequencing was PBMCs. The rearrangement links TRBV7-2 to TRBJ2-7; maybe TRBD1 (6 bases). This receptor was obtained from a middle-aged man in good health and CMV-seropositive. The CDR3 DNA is TGTGCCAGCAGCGCGACCGACAGGCCCCGCTACGAGCAGTACTTC. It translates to CASSATDRPRYEQYF.